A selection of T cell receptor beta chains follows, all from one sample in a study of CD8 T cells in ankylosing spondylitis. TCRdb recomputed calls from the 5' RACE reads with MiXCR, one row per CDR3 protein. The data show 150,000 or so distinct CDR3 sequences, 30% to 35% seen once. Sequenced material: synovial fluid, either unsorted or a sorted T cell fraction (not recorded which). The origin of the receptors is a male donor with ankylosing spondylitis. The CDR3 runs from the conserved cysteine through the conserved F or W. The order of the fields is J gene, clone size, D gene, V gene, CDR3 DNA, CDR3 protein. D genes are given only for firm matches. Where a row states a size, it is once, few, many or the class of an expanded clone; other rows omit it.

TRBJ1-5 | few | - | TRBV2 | TGTGCCAGCAGTGAGGGGGCCCATAGCAATCAGCCCCAGCATTTT | CASSEGAHSNQPQHF
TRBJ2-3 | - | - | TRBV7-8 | TGTGCCAGCAGCTTAGCAGGGGGACTACGTTTTAAGAACACAGATACGCAGTATTTT | CASSLAGGLRFKNTDTQYF
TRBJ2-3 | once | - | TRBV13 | TGTGCCAGCAGCTCCCCCCCCCGATGGGATACGCAGTATTTT | CASSSPPRWDTQYF
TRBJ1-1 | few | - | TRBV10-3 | TGTGCCATCAGCGCTTGGCGAGAGGGTGAAGCTTTCTTT | CAISAWREGEAFF
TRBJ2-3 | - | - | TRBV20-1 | TGCAGTGCTAAAAAGGGGGGGACAGATACGCAGTATTTT | CSAKKGGTDTQYF
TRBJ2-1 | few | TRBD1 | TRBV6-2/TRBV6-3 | TGTGCCAGCAGGACGGCCGGGACAGGGGGCAGCAATGAGCAGTTCTTC | CASRTAGTGGSNEQFF
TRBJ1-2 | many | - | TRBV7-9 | TGTGCCAGCAGCCCCCGGGAGCTCTATGGCTACACCTTC | CASSPRELYGYTF
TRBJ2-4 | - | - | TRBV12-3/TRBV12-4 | TGTGCCAGCAGTTTAGTTTCAGGGCTAGCCAAAAACATTCAGTACTTC | CASSLVSGLAKNIQYF
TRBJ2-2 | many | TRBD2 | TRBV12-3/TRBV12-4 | TGTGCCAGCAGTTTAGCCCTAGCGGGGAACCCGTTCAACACCGGGGAGCTGTTTTTT | CASSLALAGNPFNTGELFF
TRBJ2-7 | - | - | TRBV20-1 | TGCAGTGCTAGATCCCGACACTACGAGCAGTACTTC | CSARSRHYEQYF
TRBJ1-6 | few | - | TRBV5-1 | TGCGCCAGCAGCTTGGTAACGGGCCAGGCTAATTCACCCCTCCACTTT | CASSLVTGQANSPLHF
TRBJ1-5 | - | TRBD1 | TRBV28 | TGTGCCAGCAGGTCTGACAGGGGAGTCAATCAGCCCCAGCATTTT | CASRSDRGVNQPQHF
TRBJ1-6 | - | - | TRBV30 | TGTGCCTGGAGTGAATGGGACATCCTTAATTCACCCCTCCACTTT | CAWSEWDILNSPLHF
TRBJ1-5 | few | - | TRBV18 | TGTGCCAGCTCACCAGGGAAAGAGGGCCAGCCCCAGCATTTT | CASSPGKEGQPQHF
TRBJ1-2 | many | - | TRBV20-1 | TGCAGTGTGGTCGGGCAGGGGAATAGTGGCTACACCTTC | CSVVGQGNSGYTF
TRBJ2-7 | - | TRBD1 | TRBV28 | TGTGCCAGCAGTTTGGCCGGGACAGGGGATGGCGAGCAGTACTTC | CASSLAGTGDGEQYF
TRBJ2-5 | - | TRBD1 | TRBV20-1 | TGCAGTGCTACAGTGGACAGGGGAGAGACCCAGTACTTC | CSATVDRGETQYF
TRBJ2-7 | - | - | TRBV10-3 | TGTGCCATCAGTGAAACACCCTACGAGCAGTACTTC | CAISETPYEQYF
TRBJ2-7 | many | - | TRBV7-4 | TGTGCCAGCAGCTGGGCCATGAAGTGGTTCTCCTACGAGCAGTACTTC | CASSWAMKWFSYEQYF
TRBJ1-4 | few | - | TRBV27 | TGTGCCAGCAGTGGTACAGGTCTTAGTAATGAAAAACTGTTTTTT | CASSGTGLSNEKLFF
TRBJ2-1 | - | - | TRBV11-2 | TGTGCCAGCAGCCCAAGGGACACCTACAATGAGCAGTTCTTC | CASSPRDTYNEQFF
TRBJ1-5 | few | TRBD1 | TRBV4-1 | TGCGCCAGCAGCCAAGAGGTCCCGGGTGGCAGGGGGATTTATAGCAATCAGCCCCAGCATTTT | CASSQEVPGGRGIYSNQPQHF
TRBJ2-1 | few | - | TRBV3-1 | TGTGCCAGCAGCCCCCGACTAGGCGGGTACAATGAGCAGTTCTTC | CASSPRLGGYNEQFF
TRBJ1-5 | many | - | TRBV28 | TGTGCCAGCAGTTTTAGGAGGGAAAGAGGACAGCCCCAGCATTTT | CASSFRRERGQPQHF
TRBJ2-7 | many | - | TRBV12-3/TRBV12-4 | TGTGCCAGCAGCGCAGCCCGGACAGGGCGGGAGAGGGTGCAGTACTTC | CASSAARTGRERVQYF
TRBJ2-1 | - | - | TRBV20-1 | TGCAGTGCTAGAGCTTGGGGTCCCCAGGTACTAAACAATGAGCAGTTCTTC | CSARAWGPQVLNNEQFF
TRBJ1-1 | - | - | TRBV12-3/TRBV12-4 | TGTGCCAGCAGTTTACGTCGGGGGCGGGATATTATGAACACTGAAGCTTTCTTT | CASSLRRGRDIMNTEAFF